Listed here are 31 T cell receptor beta chains from one sample, sequenced in a study of identical twins. Via MiXCR, TCRdb re-called the 5' RACE reads, giving one row per CDR3 protein. The table has 500,000 to 650,000 distinct CDR3 sequences, roughly 7.2% seen once. The data also belong to a second study, concerning yellow fever vaccine responses in identical twins.

The source material was PBMCs. The receptors stem from a woman aged 18-30 years in good health.

This clonotype was recorded a few times. The V call is TRBV2, the J call TRBJ2-1; TRBD1 agrees at 9 bases. V shed 5 bases, J shed 7 bases, and the junction held 12 bases outside the gene matches. Germline CDR1 reads SNHLY; CDR2 reads FYNNEI. The CDR3 loop spans 16 amino acids. The DNA of the CDR3 is TGTGCCAGCAGTACCGGGACAGGGCGTACAAGGAATGAGCAGTTCTTC. Its protein is CASSTGTGRTRNEQFF.

This chain uses TRBV29-1 with TRBJ1-2; 9 bases are shared with TRBD1. V lost 3 bases and J lost 3; bases outside the gene matches: 17. CDR1 is SQVTM and CDR2 is ANQGSEA in the germline V gene. The CDR3 loop spans 18 amino acids. The CDR3 region has the DNA TGCAGCGTTGAGTTTTTGGAGGACAGGGGAGAAGGCGACTATGGCTACACCTTC. This encodes CSVEFLEDRGEGDYGYTF.

This clonotype was found a few times. This chain links TRBV20-1 with TRBJ1-2; 11 bases map to TRBD1. The CDR3 runs to 16 residues. With V trimmed by 2 bases and J by 4 bases, 9 bases remained unmatched. The germline CDR1 and CDR2 sequences are DFQATT and SNEGSKA (reference sequence). The CDR3: CSARRTGGYGVYGYTF. CDR3 bases: TGCAGTGCTAGAAGGACAGGGGGCTATGGGGTCTATGGCTACACCTTC.

This clonotype has more than one count but fewer than ten. The chain carries TRBV25-1 and TRBJ1-3; D is undetermined. Germline V gene sequence: CDR1 MGHDK, CDR2 SYGVNS. CDR3 length: 9 residues. The CDR3 nucleotides read TGTGTACGTGGAAACACCATATATTTT. This translates into CVRGNTIYF.

This clonotype was counted at least ten times. The chain employs TRBV28 and TRBJ2-7; possible D gene TRBD2, 6 bases. The CDR3 is 15 amino acids. V was pared by 4 bases and J by 3 bases, with 16 bases between. The germline gives CDR1 MDHEN, CDR2 SYDVKM. CDR3 region: CASSSPTLADYEQYV. The CDR3 region has the DNA TGTGCCAGCAGTTCCCCGACACTAGCAGACTACGAGCAGTACGTC.

This clonotype was picked up many times. This sequence joins TRBV5-1 and TRBJ2-7; 12 bases match TRBD2. CDR3 length equals 14 residues. V dropped 7 bases and J dropped 2; count of bases not matched to a gene: 4. CDR1 is SGHRS, CDR2 YFSETQ, per germline. CDR3 loop: CASRTSGRTYEQYF. DNA for the CDR3: TGCGCCAGCCGTACTAGCGGGAGGACCTACGAGCAGTACTTC.

The rearrangement links TRBV12-3 or TRBV12-4 to TRBJ2-6, with 8 bases aligning to TRBD1. The CDR3 spans 17 residues. V shed 6 bases, J shed 1 base, and the junction held 8 bases outside the gene matches. The CDR3 region has the DNA TGTGCCAGCAGGCCGGACAGGGCGCCATCTGGGGCCAACGTCCTGACTTTC. Translation: CASRPDRAPSGANVLTF.

This clonotype showed up just a few times. The chain joins TRBV4-1 to TRBJ1-4; D perhaps matches TRBD1 (5 bases). The CDR3 length is 14 residues. Germline CDR1 MGHRA, CDR2 YSYEKL. Trimming left V 6 bases short and J 8 bases short, with 16 bases between. CDR3 protein: CASRPRVEGEKLFF. The CDR3, as DNA: TGCGCCAGCAGGCCCAGGGTCGAAGGAGAAAAACTGTTTTTT.

A word on this clonotype: With a much larger clone just one base away, this may be a read error. The rearrangement uses TRBV5-1 and TRBJ2-1; maybe TRBD2 (6 bases). In germline, CDR1 is SGHRS, CDR2 YFSETQ. The length of the CDR3 is 14 residues. CDR3 amino acids: CASSSSSGYNEHFF. As DNA, the CDR3 is TGCGCCAGCAGCAGCAGTAGCGGATACAATGAGCACTTCTTC.

A few counts support this clonotype. The chain combines TRBV12-3 or TRBV12-4 with TRBJ1-5, with TRBD1 matching over 9 bases. The CDR3 runs to 16 residues. J was trimmed by 1 base and V by 5 bases; bases with no gene match: 6. CDR3 nucleotides: TGTGCCAGCAGTGCGGGGACAGGGAAGAGCAATCAGCCCCAGCATTTT. Protein: CASSAGTGKSNQPQHF.

Ten or more counts support this clonotype. The chain carries TRBV5-5 and TRBJ2-7, with TRBD2 matching over 7 bases. The germline CDR1 and CDR2 sequences are SGHKS and YYEKEE (reference sequence). The CDR3 runs to 16 residues. V shed 4 bases and J 0 bases; nucleotides not matched to a gene: 10. The CDR3 bases are TGTGCCAGCAGCCCCTCCGCAACTAGCGTCTCCTACGAGCAGTACTTC. Encoded protein: CASSPSATSVSYEQYF.

The V call is TRBV7-9, the J call TRBJ2-5; 15 bases match TRBD2. This CDR3 region has 16 residues. J was trimmed by 6 bases and V by 6 bases; bases with no gene match: 8. Germline V gene sequence: CDR1 SEHNR, CDR2 FQNEAQ (reference sequence). CDR3 sequence: CASSYPGLAGGKTQYF. CDR3 nucleotides: TGTGCCAGCAGTTATCCGGGACTAGCGGGAGGAAAGACCCAGTACTTC.

Note on this clonotype: One junction end does not reproduce the germline sequence, and a read error may be involved. The V call is TRBV2, the J call TRBJ2-1; D possibly corresponds to TRBD1 (6 bases). From germline, CDR1 is SNHLY and CDR2 FYNNEI. The length of the CDR3 is 11 residues. This CDR3 is CACRGGGEQFF. Written as DNA, the CDR3 is TGTGCCTGCAGGGGTGGTGGTGAGCAGTTCTTC. The full variable domain, rest sourced from reference TRBV2 and TRBJ2-1, is EPEVTQTPSHQVTQMGQEVILRCVPISNHLYFYWYRQILGQKVEFLVSFYNNEISEKSEIFDDQFSVERPDGSNFTLKIRSTKLEDSAMYFCACRGGGEQFFGPGTRLTVL.

The chain links TRBV25-1 to TRBJ1-1, with D perhaps TRBD1 (5 bases). Germline V CDR1 and CDR2: MGHDK, SYGVNS. Trimming pared 4 bases from V and 1 base from J, leaving 13 bases between. CDR3 length: 15 residues. The CDR3 reads CASSAFGRANTEAFF. DNA of the CDR3: TGTGCCAGCAGTGCGTTTGGCAGGGCGAACACTGAAGCTTTCTTT. The complete variable domain, with remaining parts taken from reference TRBV25-1 and TRBJ1-1, reads EADIYQTPRYLVIGTGKKITLECSQTMGHDKMYWYQQDPGMELHLIHYSYGVNSTEKGDLSSESTVSRIRTEHFPLTLESARPSHTSQYLCASSAFGRANTEAFFGQGTRLTVV.

The CDR3 DNA sequence: TGCAGTGCTATTGGCTTCGGAGGGGTCGGCACTGAAGCTTTCTTT. Translation: CSAIGFGGVGTEAFF. J is TRBJ1-1 and V is TRBV20-1, with D maybe TRBD1 (5 bases). V gave up 4 bases and J gave up 4 bases, with 19 bases separating them. CDR1 is DFQATT, CDR2 SNEGSKA, per germline (reference sequence). The CDR3 consists of 15 residues.

This clonotype was detected only a few times. The CDR3 nucleotides are TGTGCCAGCAGCCTATCCGGGACTAGCGCTCTCGGGGAGCTGTTTTTT. This translates into CASSLSGTSALGELFF. The chain employs TRBV3-1 and TRBJ2-2; 10 nucleotides align to TRBD2. Germline-derived CDR1 and CDR2 are LGHDT and YNNKEL (reference sequence). The CDR3 is made up of 16 amino acids. V was clipped by 4 bases and J by 7 bases; unmatched bases: 9.

This clonotype was observed many times. V usage is TRBV25-1 and J usage is TRBJ2-5; D may correspond to TRBD1 or TRBD2 (5 bases each). V lost 2 bases to trimming and J lost 5 bases, with 9 bases between them. CDR3 length equals 13 residues. The germline gives CDR1 MGHDK, CDR2 SYGVNS. The CDR3 loop reads CASSEVGGETQYF. As DNA, the CDR3 is TGTGCCAGCAGTGAAGTTGGGGGTGAGACCCAGTACTTC.

The V gene is TRBV12-3 or TRBV12-4, the J gene TRBJ2-3; 15 bases fit TRBD2. Trimming cost V 7 bases and J 5 bases; bases outside gene matches: 7. CDR3 length equals 16 residues. CDR3 DNA sequence: TGTGCCAGCAAGATGGGACTAGCGGGAGGTCGAGATACGCAGTATTTT. Its translation is CASKMGLAGGRDTQYF.

This clonotype was observed at least ten times. The chain employs TRBV29-1 and TRBJ2-1; 7 nucleotides match TRBD2. Germline values: CDR1 SQVTM, CDR2 ANQGSEA. CDR3 length equals 15 residues. The ends lost 7 bases at V and 1 base at J; junction bases unmatched: 10. The CDR3 nucleotides read TGCAGCGGCGGGACCCTAGCGGCTTCCTACAATGAGCAGTTCTTC. The encoded protein is CSGGTLAASYNEQFF.

The genes are TRBV9 and TRBJ1-1; 9 bases match TRBD1. Germline CDR1 SGDLS, CDR2 YYNGEE. V dropped 4 bases and J dropped 2; count of bases not matched to a gene: 6. The CDR3 length is 15 residues. The CDR3 reads CASSPPGQGNTEAFF. CDR3 sequence (DNA): TGTGCCAGCAGCCCCCCGGGACAGGGAAACACTGAAGCTTTCTTT.

This clonotype was observed many times. V gene TRBV27 combines with J gene TRBJ1-2; D might be TRBD1 (6 bases). The CDR3 is 14 amino acids. Trimming stripped 3 bases from V and 6 bases from J, with 14 bases between. Germline CDR1 is MNHEY and CDR2 is SMNVEV (reference sequence). The CDR3 bases are TGTGCCAGCAGTTTTGGGCTGGGGGCGCATGGCTACACCTTC. As protein: CASSFGLGAHGYTF.

This clonotype was observed at least ten times. CDR3 coding DNA: TGTGCCAGCAGCCGCGAAGAGGGGGGGAGCACAGATACGCAGTATTTT. Translated, it gives CASSREEGGSTDTQYF. The chain links TRBV4-2 to TRBJ2-3; perhaps TRBD2 as D (7 bases). Germline CDR1 reads LGHNA; CDR2 reads YNFKEQ. The V gene lost 4 bases and the J gene lost 0 bases, with 14 bases spanning the gap. The CDR3 covers 16 residues.

CDR3 amino acids: CASSVEASPWNEQFF. The CDR3 coding sequence is TGTGCCAGCAGCGTAGAGGCTAGTCCCTGGAATGAGCAGTTCTTC. The chain carries TRBV9 and TRBJ2-1, with no clear D. The CDR3 consists of 15 residues. V lost 0 bases and J 7 bases, leaving 14 bases between the germline ends. CDR1 is SGDLS, CDR2 YYNGEE, per germline.

This clonotype was seen a handful of times. The genes are TRBV7-9 and TRBJ2-7, with D unclear. Trimming removed 1 base at V and 6 bases at J, with 13 bases between. The CDR3 has 14 amino acids. Germline V gene sequence: CDR1 SEHNR, CDR2 FQNEAQ (reference sequence). The CDR3 region is CASSLGLSGGEQYV. In DNA form, the CDR3 reads TGTGCCAGCAGCTTAGGGCTTTCAGGTGGCGAGCAGTACGTC.

The V and J genes are TRBV20-1 and TRBJ2-5, with 8 bases fitting TRBD2. The germline CDR1 and CDR2 sequences are DFQATT and SNEGSKA (reference sequence). CDR3 length: 15 residues. Unmatched junction bases numbered 6, after V lost 3 bases and J lost 0 bases. The CDR3 here is CSASVGRAYQETQYF. The CDR3 region has the DNA TGCAGTGCTAGTGTCGGGAGGGCGTACCAAGAGACCCAGTACTTC.

This clonotype was counted ten times or more. The chain has TRBV5-1 and TRBJ2-1; D perhaps matches TRBD2 (5 bases). Germline V gene lookup returns CDR1 SGHRS and CDR2 YFSETQ. The CDR3 has 13 residues. V shed 4 bases and J shed 9 bases, with 14 bases lying between them. DNA of the CDR3: TGCGCCAGCAGCGAGGGCGGCCGCGGTGAGCAGTTCTTC. Protein: CASSEGGRGEQFF.

This clonotype was seen more than once but under ten times. The chain links TRBV20-1 to TRBJ2-2, with 9 bases matching TRBD2. Germline-derived CDR1 and CDR2 are DFQATT and SNEGSKA (reference sequence). Losses at the gene ends were 0 bases for V and 0 bases for J; bases not matched to a gene: 2. This CDR3 spans 16 amino acids. CDR3 nucleotide sequence: TGCAGTGCTAGAGATTTAGCGGGAGCGAACACCGGGGAGCTGTTTTTT. This sequence encodes CSARDLAGANTGELFF.

The V gene is TRBV5-6, the J gene TRBJ1-3; tentative D call: TRBD1 (6 bases). This CDR3 contains 15 residues. Germline V lookup: CDR1 SGHDT, CDR2 YYEEEE. With 3 bases removed from V and 2 bases from J, the gap between germline ends came to 12 bases. The CDR3, as DNA: TGTGCCAGCAGCTCGGTGACAGGAACTGGAAACACCATATATTTT. It specifies CASSSVTGTGNTIYF.

This clonotype was observed at least ten times. The chain links TRBV12-3 or TRBV12-4 to TRBJ1-1; D is possibly TRBD1 (6 bases). The CDR3 loop spans 12 amino acids. V shed 6 bases and J shed 7 bases, with 12 bases lying between them. The CDR3 coding sequence is TGTGCCAGCAGCCTCAGACAGGTTGAAGCTTTCTTT. Its protein product is CASSLRQVEAFF.

Many counts were recorded for this clonotype. The chain recombines TRBV13 with TRBJ2-2; perhaps TRBD2 as D (6 bases). Trimming left V 5 bases short and J 6 bases short, with 10 bases between. CDR3 length: 13 residues. CDR1 is PRHDT and CDR2 is FYEKMQ in the germline V gene (reference sequence). The CDR3 DNA is TGTGCCAGCAGCACGGGGGAACCCGGGGAGCTGTTTTTT. Residues: CASSTGEPGELFF.

This clonotype was seen more than once but under ten times. The chain links TRBV5-1 to TRBJ2-7; 8 positions match TRBD2. This CDR3 contains 14 residues. After removal of 1 base from V and 3 bases from J, the junction contained 3 bases not matched to a gene. The germline V gene encodes CDR1 SGHRS and CDR2 YFSETQ. This CDR3 is CASSLQTSGYEQYF. The CDR3 DNA reads TGCGCCAGCAGCTTGCAAACTAGCGGCTACGAGCAGTACTTC.